This is a list of T cell receptor beta chains from one sample in a study of T cells in tumors after PD-1 blockade. Sequencing was performed with immunoSEQ multiplex PCR; in TCRdb, only in-frame clones are kept and a portion is missing. The sample has about 33,000 clones, around 80% seen once. The sample consisted of PBMCs, taken before anti-PD-1 treatment. Receptors were obtained from a human donor with basal cell carcinoma. The CDR3 runs from the conserved cysteine through the conserved F or W. D genes are given only for firm matches. Clone size is shown for a subset of rows, as once, few, many or a class of expanded clone.

CDR3 length: 15; D gene: NA; V gene: TRBV5-1; clone size: NA; J gene: TRBJ1-2; CDR3 DNA: TGCGCCAGCAGCTTGGAACAGGCAGGGAGGGATGGCTACACCTTC; CDR3 protein: CASSLEQAGRDGYTF
CDR3 length: 16; D gene: TRBD2; V gene: TRBV20-1; clone size: NA; J gene: TRBJ2-3; CDR3 DNA: TGCAGTGCTAGTAGATTTAGCGGGAGGCTCGGAGATACGCAGTATTTT; CDR3 protein: CSASRFSGRLGDTQYF
CDR3 length: 15; D gene: NA; V gene: TRBV30; clone size: NA; J gene: TRBJ1-5; CDR3 DNA: TGTGCCTGGAGTGTGGGTAGGGGGGCTAGGCAGCCCCAGCATTTT; CDR3 protein: CAWSVGRGARQPQHF
CDR3 length: 17; D gene: TRBD2; V gene: TRBV25-1; clone size: NA; J gene: TRBJ2-1; CDR3 DNA: TGTGCCAGCAGTGAATATAGAGGCGGGAGAGGTGGTAATGAGCAGTTCTTC; CDR3 protein: CASSEYRGGRGGNEQFF
CDR3 length: 16; D gene: TRBD1; V gene: TRBV7-9; clone size: NA; J gene: TRBJ2-2; CDR3 DNA: TGTGCCAGCAGCTCCCAGAGGACAGGGATCACCGGGGAGCTGTTTTTT; CDR3 protein: CASSSQRTGITGELFF
CDR3 length: 15; D gene: TRBD1; V gene: TRBV2; clone size: once; J gene: TRBJ1-6; CDR3 DNA: TGTGCCAGCCAACAGAACAGGGGGCGGAATTCACCCCTCCACTTT; CDR3 protein: CASQQNRGRNSPLHF
CDR3 length: 13; D gene: TRBD1; V gene: TRBV11-1; clone size: NA; J gene: TRBJ1-3; CDR3 DNA: TGTGCCAGCAGCTTCGACAGGGAGAACACCATATATTTT; CDR3 protein: CASSFDRENTIYF
CDR3 length: 14; D gene: NA; V gene: TRBV7-2; clone size: NA; J gene: TRBJ1-6; CDR3 DNA: TGTGCCAGCAGCTTACCCCCCTTGGAATCACCCCTCCACTTT; CDR3 protein: CASSLPPLESPLHF
CDR3 length: 13; D gene: NA; V gene: TRBV12-3/TRBV12-4; clone size: NA; J gene: TRBJ2-2; CDR3 DNA: TGTGCCAGCAGTTTTAGGAACACCGGGGAGCTGTTTTTT; CDR3 protein: CASSFRNTGELFF
CDR3 length: 13; D gene: NA; V gene: TRBV5-1; clone size: once; J gene: TRBJ2-4; CDR3 DNA: TGCGCCAGCAGCCCAGGACAGTCAAACATTCAGTACTTC; CDR3 protein: CASSPGQSNIQYF
CDR3 length: 13; D gene: NA; V gene: TRBV9; clone size: NA; J gene: TRBJ2-2; CDR3 DNA: TGTGCCAGCAGCCCCCGGAACACCGGGGAGCTGTTTTTT; CDR3 protein: CASSPRNTGELFF
CDR3 length: 13; D gene: NA; V gene: TRBV7-9; clone size: NA; J gene: TRBJ2-7; CDR3 DNA: TGTGCCAGCAGCTATGATGCGTGGGACGAGCAGTACTTC; CDR3 protein: CASSYDAWDEQYF
CDR3 length: 16; D gene: NA; V gene: TRBV5-1; clone size: NA; J gene: TRBJ2-5; CDR3 DNA: TGCGCCAGCAGCCTTACGGGCCGGGAGTCGAGGGAGACCCAGTACTTC; CDR3 protein: CASSLTGRESRETQYF
CDR3 length: 17; D gene: TRBD1; V gene: TRBV18; clone size: once; J gene: TRBJ1-4; CDR3 DNA: TGTGCCAGCTCACCGAATGTAGGACAGGGTGGAAGTGAAAAACTGTTTTTT; CDR3 protein: CASSPNVGQGGSEKLFF
CDR3 length: 14; D gene: NA; V gene: TRBV6-5; clone size: NA; J gene: TRBJ2-7; CDR3 DNA: TGTGCCAGCAGCCCCGGACCCGAGCCTTACGAGCAGTACTTC; CDR3 protein: CASSPGPEPYEQYF
CDR3 length: 15; D gene: NA; V gene: TRBV5-1; clone size: NA; J gene: TRBJ2-7; CDR3 DNA: TGCGCCAGCAGCTTGATGCCCTCAGGCTCCTACGAGCAGTACTTC; CDR3 protein: CASSLMPSGSYEQYF
CDR3 length: 14; D gene: TRBD2; V gene: TRBV29-1; clone size: NA; J gene: TRBJ2-5; CDR3 DNA: TGCAGCGTTGAGGTCGGGACTAACCAAGAGACCCAGTACTTC; CDR3 protein: CSVEVGTNQETQYF
CDR3 length: 16; D gene: TRBD2; V gene: TRBV7-3; clone size: NA; J gene: TRBJ2-7; CDR3 DNA: TGTGCCAGCAGCTCGAGACTAGCGGGAGCCGCCTACGAGCAGTACTTC; CDR3 protein: CASSSRLAGAAYEQYF
CDR3 length: 19; D gene: TRBD2; V gene: TRBV11-3; clone size: NA; J gene: TRBJ2-1; CDR3 DNA: TGTGCCAGCAGCTTAGTAGGGGCGGGAGCCAGCGGGACCTACAATGAGCAGTTCTTC; CDR3 protein: CASSLVGAGASGTYNEQFF
CDR3 length: 14; D gene: NA; V gene: TRBV10-3; clone size: once; J gene: TRBJ1-3; CDR3 DNA: TGTGCCTCTTTAGGGGGGACGTCTGGAAACACCATATATTTT; CDR3 protein: CASLGGTSGNTIYF
CDR3 length: 15; D gene: NA; V gene: TRBV5-1; clone size: NA; J gene: TRBJ2-4; CDR3 DNA: TGCGCCAGCAGCTTGGCCCCGGGGCACAAAAACATTCAGTACTTC; CDR3 protein: CASSLAPGHKNIQYF
CDR3 length: 15; D gene: TRBD2; V gene: TRBV5-4; clone size: NA; J gene: TRBJ2-1; CDR3 DNA: TGTGCCAGCAGCGCCAGCGGGAGTCCCTACAATGAGCAGTTCTTC; CDR3 protein: CASSASGSPYNEQFF
CDR3 length: 14; D gene: TRBD2; V gene: TRBV5-5; clone size: NA; J gene: TRBJ2-1; CDR3 DNA: TGTGCCAGCAGCTTAGCGGGGCCGCCCAATGAGCAGTTCTTC; CDR3 protein: CASSLAGPPNEQFF
CDR3 length: 15; D gene: NA; V gene: TRBV19; clone size: NA; J gene: TRBJ1-5; CDR3 DNA: TGTGCCAGTAGTATGGCTACAGGGATCCCTCAGCCCCAGCATTTT; CDR3 protein: CASSMATGIPQPQHF
CDR3 length: 18; D gene: TRBD2; V gene: TRBV19; clone size: NA; J gene: TRBJ2-7; CDR3 DNA: TGTGCCAGTAGTTTTTCACGGGGTAGCGGGAGTGAAAACTACGAGCAGTACTTC; CDR3 protein: CASSFSRGSGSENYEQYF
CDR3 length: 15; D gene: NA; V gene: TRBV28; clone size: NA; J gene: TRBJ1-1; CDR3 DNA: TGTGCCAGCAGTTTATGGGGGGTGATGAACACTGAAGCTTTCTTT; CDR3 protein: CASSLWGVMNTEAFF
CDR3 length: 14; D gene: TRBD1; V gene: TRBV12-5; clone size: NA; J gene: TRBJ1-5; CDR3 DNA: TGTGCTAGTGGTTTGGGACAGGGGGCTCAGCCCCAGCATTTT; CDR3 protein: CASGLGQGAQPQHF
CDR3 length: 13; D gene: NA; V gene: TRBV20-1; clone size: NA; J gene: TRBJ1-1; CDR3 DNA: TGCAGTGCTAGTTGGCAGGGGAGGACTGAAGCTTTCTTT; CDR3 protein: CSASWQGRTEAFF
CDR3 length: 14; D gene: TRBD2; V gene: TRBV7-9; clone size: few; J gene: TRBJ2-1; CDR3 DNA: TGTGCCAGCAGCCTGGCGGCAGGGAGGGAAGAGCAGTTCTTC; CDR3 protein: CASSLAAGREEQFF
CDR3 length: 16; D gene: NA; V gene: TRBV15; clone size: NA; J gene: TRBJ1-2; CDR3 DNA: TGTGCCACCAGCAGGGCGGGGGAGACTCTCAACTATGGCTACACCTTC; CDR3 protein: CATSRAGETLNYGYTF
CDR3 length: 17; D gene: TRBD2; V gene: TRBV11-3; clone size: NA; J gene: TRBJ2-1; CDR3 DNA: TGTGCCAGCACCCAAGCGGGTAGCGGGGCCGTCTACAATGAGCAGTTCTTC; CDR3 protein: CASTQAGSGAVYNEQFF
CDR3 length: 16; D gene: NA; V gene: TRBV18; clone size: NA; J gene: TRBJ1-6; CDR3 DNA: TGTGCCAGCTCACCACAAAGGGACGGATATAATTCACCCCTCCACTTT; CDR3 protein: CASSPQRDGYNSPLHF
CDR3 length: 15; D gene: NA; V gene: TRBV7-2; clone size: NA; J gene: TRBJ2-2; CDR3 DNA: TGTGCCAGCAGCTTATGGGGAGCTGACACCGGGGAGCTGTTTTTT; CDR3 protein: CASSLWGADTGELFF
CDR3 length: 15; D gene: TRBD1; V gene: TRBV5-1; clone size: NA; J gene: TRBJ2-7; CDR3 DNA: TGCGCCAGCAGCCCGGGACAGGGACTTTACTACGAGCAGTACTTC; CDR3 protein: CASSPGQGLYYEQYF
CDR3 length: 14; D gene: TRBD1; V gene: TRBV28; clone size: NA; J gene: TRBJ1-1; CDR3 DNA: TGTGCCAGCAGGAAAACAGGGGGGCGGGGGGAAGCTTTCTTT; CDR3 protein: CASRKTGGRGEAFF
CDR3 length: 16; D gene: TRBD1; V gene: TRBV3-1/TRBV3-2; clone size: NA; J gene: TRBJ1-5; CDR3 DNA: TGTGCCAGCAGCCAAGGCCAGGGGGCTAGCAATCAGCCCCAGCATTTT; CDR3 protein: CASSQGQGASNQPQHF
CDR3 length: 18; D gene: NA; V gene: TRBV4-2; clone size: NA; J gene: TRBJ2-7; CDR3 DNA: TGTGCCAGCAGCCAAGGGGTAATGGACGGGACACGGAGGTACGAGCAGTACTTC; CDR3 protein: CASSQGVMDGTRRYEQYF
CDR3 length: 11; D gene: NA; V gene: TRBV27; clone size: NA; J gene: TRBJ2-7; CDR3 DNA: TGTGCCAGCAGTTTATATCAGGTCCGAATCTTC; CDR3 protein: CASSLYQVRIF
CDR3 length: 12; D gene: NA; V gene: TRBV10-3; clone size: NA; J gene: TRBJ2-3; CDR3 DNA: TGTGCCGGGGCCGGGGACACAGATACGCAGTATTTT; CDR3 protein: CAGAGDTDTQYF
CDR3 length: 13; D gene: NA; V gene: TRBV27; clone size: NA; J gene: TRBJ2-5; CDR3 DNA: TGTGCCAGCAGTCCTCGCCAAGGGGAGACCCAGTACTTC; CDR3 protein: CASSPRQGETQYF
CDR3 length: 14; D gene: NA; V gene: TRBV30; clone size: NA; J gene: TRBJ1-5; CDR3 DNA: TGTGCCTGGAGTAAAGGACTTAGCAATCAGCCCCAGCATTTT; CDR3 protein: CAWSKGLSNQPQHF
CDR3 length: 15; D gene: NA; V gene: TRBV6-5; clone size: NA; J gene: TRBJ1-1; CDR3 DNA: TGTGCCAGCAGTTATGATCAACAGGGTCTCACTGAAGCTTTCTTT; CDR3 protein: CASSYDQQGLTEAFF
CDR3 length: 15; D gene: NA; V gene: TRBV6-6; clone size: NA; J gene: TRBJ1-5; CDR3 DNA: TGTGCCAGCATAAGATTCGGGCGGGGGCCTCAGCCCCAGCATTTT; CDR3 protein: CASIRFGRGPQPQHF
CDR3 length: 15; D gene: TRBD1; V gene: TRBV6-5; clone size: NA; J gene: TRBJ2-7; CDR3 DNA: TGTGCCAGCAGGACGGCCGGGACAGGGGGCCACGAGCAGTACTTC; CDR3 protein: CASRTAGTGGHEQYF
CDR3 length: 14; D gene: TRBD2; V gene: TRBV9; clone size: NA; J gene: TRBJ2-3; CDR3 DNA: TGTGCCAGCACCCGACTAGCAAGCACAGATACGCAGTATTTT; CDR3 protein: CASTRLASTDTQYF
CDR3 length: 16; D gene: NA; V gene: TRBV7-5; clone size: NA; J gene: TRBJ2-7; CDR3 DNA: TGTGTCAGAAATTCGCCACTTCAGGGGGCTTCCTACGAGCAGTACTTC; CDR3 protein: CVRNSPLQGASYEQYF
CDR3 length: 18; D gene: NA; V gene: TRBV4-1; clone size: many; J gene: TRBJ1-6; CDR3 DNA: TGCGCCAGCAGCCCCCGCCTAGAAGAAAGATCCTATAATTCACCCCTCCACTTT; CDR3 protein: CASSPRLEERSYNSPLHF
CDR3 length: 14; D gene: TRBD2; V gene: TRBV24-1; clone size: NA; J gene: TRBJ2-7; CDR3 DNA: TGTGCCACCAGTGATAGGGCGGGAGGCTACGAGCAGTACTTC; CDR3 protein: CATSDRAGGYEQYF
CDR3 length: 15; D gene: NA; V gene: TRBV7-8; clone size: NA; J gene: TRBJ1-2; CDR3 DNA: TGTGCCAGCAGCTTGCTTGGGCAGGGGACCTATGGCTACACCTTC; CDR3 protein: CASSLLGQGTYGYTF
CDR3 length: 18; D gene: NA; V gene: TRBV15; clone size: NA; J gene: TRBJ2-5; CDR3 DNA: TGTGCCACCAGCAGGGGGACTTCATGGTACCCCACCCAAGAGACCCAGTACTTC; CDR3 protein: CATSRGTSWYPTQETQYF
CDR3 length: 17; D gene: TRBD2; V gene: TRBV24-1; clone size: NA; J gene: TRBJ2-5; CDR3 DNA: TGTGCCACCAGTGACCAAAGACTAGCGGGAGGCCTAGAGACCCAGTACTTC; CDR3 protein: CATSDQRLAGGLETQYF
CDR3 length: 12; D gene: NA; V gene: TRBV29-1; clone size: once; J gene: TRBJ2-5; CDR3 DNA: TGCAGCGTTCGGATCACGGGAGAGACCCAGTACTTC; CDR3 protein: CSVRITGETQYF
CDR3 length: 14; D gene: NA; V gene: TRBV15; clone size: NA; J gene: TRBJ2-1; CDR3 DNA: TGTGCCACCAGCAGACATGCTTCCTACAATGAGCAGTTCTTC; CDR3 protein: CATSRHASYNEQFF
CDR3 length: 15; D gene: NA; V gene: TRBV5-4; clone size: NA; J gene: TRBJ2-2; CDR3 DNA: TGTGCCAGCAGCTTGATAGGAACTCGAGGGGGGGAGCTGTTTTTT; CDR3 protein: CASSLIGTRGGELFF
CDR3 length: 14; D gene: NA; V gene: TRBV19; clone size: few; J gene: TRBJ2-2; CDR3 DNA: TGTGCCAGTAGTCCGGGGGTTGGCACCGGGGAGCTGTTTTTT; CDR3 protein: CASSPGVGTGELFF
CDR3 length: 15; D gene: NA; V gene: TRBV7-3; clone size: NA; J gene: TRBJ1-6; CDR3 DNA: TGTGCCAGCAGCCGTAGGGGGGGGAGTGATTCACCCCTCCACTTT; CDR3 protein: CASSRRGGSDSPLHF
CDR3 length: 16; D gene: TRBD2; V gene: TRBV2; clone size: NA; J gene: TRBJ2-3; CDR3 DNA: TGTGCCAGCAGTGAAGAGGTAGCGGGAAGCACAGATACGCAGTATTTT; CDR3 protein: CASSEEVAGSTDTQYF
CDR3 length: 16; D gene: NA; V gene: TRBV3-1/TRBV3-2; clone size: once; J gene: TRBJ2-7; CDR3 DNA: TGTGCCAGCAGCCAAGATGGCAGGGGCTACCCTCGGGAGCAGTACTTC; CDR3 protein: CASSQDGRGYPREQYF
CDR3 length: 15; D gene: NA; V gene: TRBV9; clone size: NA; J gene: TRBJ1-6; CDR3 DNA: TGTGCCAGCAGCGTAGCCAGCTCCTATAATTCACCCCTCCACTTT; CDR3 protein: CASSVASSYNSPLHF